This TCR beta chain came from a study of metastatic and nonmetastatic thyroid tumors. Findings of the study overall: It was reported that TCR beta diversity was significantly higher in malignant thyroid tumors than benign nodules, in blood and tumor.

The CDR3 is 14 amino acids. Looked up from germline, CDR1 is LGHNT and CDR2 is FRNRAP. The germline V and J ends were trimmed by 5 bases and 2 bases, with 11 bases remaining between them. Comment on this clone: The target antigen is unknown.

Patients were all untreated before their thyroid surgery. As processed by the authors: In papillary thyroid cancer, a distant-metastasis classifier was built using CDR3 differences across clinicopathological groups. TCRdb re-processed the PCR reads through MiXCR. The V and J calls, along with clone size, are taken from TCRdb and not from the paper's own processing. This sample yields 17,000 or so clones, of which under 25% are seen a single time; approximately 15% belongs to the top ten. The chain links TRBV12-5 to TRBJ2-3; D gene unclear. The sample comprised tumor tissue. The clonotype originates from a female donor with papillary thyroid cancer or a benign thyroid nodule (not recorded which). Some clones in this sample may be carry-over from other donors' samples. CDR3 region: CASGPSSTTDTQYF. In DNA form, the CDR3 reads TGTGCTAGTGGTCCCAGTTCCACCACAGATACGCAGTATTTT.